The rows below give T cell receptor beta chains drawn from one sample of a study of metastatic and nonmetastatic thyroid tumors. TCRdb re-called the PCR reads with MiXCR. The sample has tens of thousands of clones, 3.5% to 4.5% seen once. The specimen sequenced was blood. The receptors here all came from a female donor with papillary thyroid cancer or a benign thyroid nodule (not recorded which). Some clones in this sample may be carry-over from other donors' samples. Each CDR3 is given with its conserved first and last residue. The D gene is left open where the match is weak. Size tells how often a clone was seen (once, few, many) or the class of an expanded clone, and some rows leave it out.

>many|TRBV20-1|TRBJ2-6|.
CSAPPSSAGANVLTF
TGCAGTGCGCCTCCGTCTAGCGCTGGGGCCAACGTCCTGACTTTC
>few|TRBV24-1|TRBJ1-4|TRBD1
CATSEGGAGCNEKLFF
TGTGCCACCAGTGAAGGGGGCGCCGGGTGTAATGAAAAACTGTTTTTT
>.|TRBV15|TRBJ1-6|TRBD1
CATSSETGGDRGSYNSPLHF
TGTGCCACCAGCAGCGAAACAGGGGGGGACAGAGGCTCCTATAATTCACCCCTCCACTTT
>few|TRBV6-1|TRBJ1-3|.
CASSGGEVLAGNTIYF
TGTGCCAGCAGCGGCGGGGAAGTATTGGCAGGAAACACCATATATTTT
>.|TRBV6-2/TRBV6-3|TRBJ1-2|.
CASSTVYGYTF
TGTGCCAGCAGTACCGTCTATGGCTACACCTTC
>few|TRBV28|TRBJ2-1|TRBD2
CASSKPWTSGFF
TGTGCCAGCAGTAAACCGTGGACTAGTGGGTTCTTC
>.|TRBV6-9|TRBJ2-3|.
CARSYAGVITDTQYF
TGTGCCCGCAGTTACGCAGGGGTGATCACAGATACGCAGTATTTT
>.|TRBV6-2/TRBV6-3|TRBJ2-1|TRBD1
CASSYDRGLSEQFF
TGTGCCAGCAGTTACGACAGGGGGCTTAGTGAGCAGTTCTTC
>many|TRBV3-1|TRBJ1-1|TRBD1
CASRGTGAHTEAFF
TGTGCCAGCAGAGGGACAGGGGCACACACTGAAGCTTTCTTT
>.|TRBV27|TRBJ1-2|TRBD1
CASTTGQGQLQGYTF
TGTGCCAGCACCACCGGACAGGGCCAACTCCAAGGCTACACCTTC
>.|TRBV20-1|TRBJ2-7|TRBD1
CSANGQGGEQYF
TGCAGTGCTAACGGACAGGGAGGAGAGCAGTACTTC
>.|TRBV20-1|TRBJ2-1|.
CSARDRALLQVEQFF
TGCAGTGCTAGAGATCGGGCCCTATTACAGGTTGAGCAGTTCTTC
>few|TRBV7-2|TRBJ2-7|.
CASSLGRAYEQYF
TGTGCCAGCAGCTTAGGCAGGGCCTACGAGCAGTACTTC
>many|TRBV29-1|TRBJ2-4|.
CSVLIYPKNIQYF
TGCAGCGTTTTGATTTATCCGAAAAACATTCAGTACTTC
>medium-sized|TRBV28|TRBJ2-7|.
CASSLQGRVTYEQYF
TGTGCCAGCAGCTTACAGGGAAGGGTGACCTACGAGCAGTACTTC